The entry below describes one T cell receptor beta chain. There is no known antigen for this receptor. The record has no base qualities; no much larger clone is one base away. RNA was extracted using the RNeasy kit, and about 0.45 to 1 ug of the RNA was reverse transcribed with random hexamers. The immunoSEQ multiplex PCR assay, which covers 54 Vbeta and 13 Jbeta segments, was used to amplify TCR beta CDR3 regions. PCR amplification bias was corrected using a synthetic template baseline for primer optimization and computational correction. The authors processed their data as follows. Reads were annotated to V, D and J genes per IMGT and analyzed with immunoSEQ Analyzer, keeping only productive sequences. To calculate clonality, Shannon entropy was normalized by log2 of the number of productive unique sequences and then subtracted from one. For each patient and control, public and private clones were evaluated among the 100 most prevalent clones. Clones were defined as Susac-specific when absent from the healthy and MS cohorts, from fewer than 1,200 published viral clones and from other ImmuneACCESS disease sequences. TCRdb ran its own pipeline on the public reads, namely fastp trimming at Q25 and MiXCR clone calling, and kept in-frame beta chains. Rows with one shared CDR3 protein collapse into an entry with the most common genes and DNA. The V and J calls follow TCRdb's processing rather than the paper's. This sample has 250,000 to 300,000 distinct CDR3 sequences in its table, and 70% to 90% of those were observed once. The top ten hold around 0.18% of the sample.

This sample stems from a study of CD8 T cells in Susac syndrome (dated by TCRdb to about 2019). Context from the whole study: The study used repertoire sequencing to test whether antigen drove CD8+ T cell activation and differentiation in Susac syndrome. CD8+ T cell repertoire clonality was compared between approximately 12 healthy donors, some 14 Susac syndrome patients and around 16 multiple sclerosis patients. Results the study describes overall, beyond this receptor: The study acknowledged that relatively few individuals were included in the TCR sequencing and HLA analysis.

CDR3 length: 12 amino acids, cysteine to phenylalanine. Only the CDR3 DNA stays, 36 bases, in frame from base 1. Based on the germline V gene, the CDR1 and CDR2 sequences are MNHEY and SVGEGT. Cut back by 9 bases and 6 bases, the V and J ends lie 9 bases apart. Peripheral blood CD8+ and CD4+ T cells from healthy donors, Susac syndrome patients and multiple sclerosis patients were profiled using high-throughput TCR beta sequencing. The multiple sclerosis controls were treatment-naive patients whose relapsing-remitting disease, either stable or active, fulfilled the revised McDonald criteria. Bulk CD8+ and CD4+ T cells were purified by magnetic negative isolation, whereas CD8+ TEMRA cells were enriched by FACS. Blood was collected in EDTA tubes and processed within 24 hours, with PBMCs isolated through density gradient centrifugation. PBMCs destined for TCR sequencing were cryopreserved in liquid nitrogen and later thawed in a 37 °C water bath. A purity of at least 90% was achieved for sorted or isolated CD4+, CD8+ and CD8+ TEMRA cells.

This chain is built from TRBV6-2 or TRBV6-3 and TRBJ2-6, with the D gene too uncertain to name. The sample comprised CD8+ T cells from PBMCs. The receptor was derived from a human donor with multiple sclerosis. The CDR3 protein: CASCGVANVLTF. The DNA reads TGTGCCAGTTGCGGAGTGGCCAACGTCCTGACTTTC.